This T cell receptor beta chain derives from a study of cytomegalovirus exposure and HLA in healthy donors. About the study: Unique TCR beta sequences numbering about 100 million came from around 180 million T cells in an earlier analysis.

As concerns this clone: No antigen is known for it.

Findings and limits, study-wide: The authors listed approximately 150 TCR beta chains as cytomegalovirus-associated.

Researchers ran the PCR with 60 Vbeta and 13 Jbeta primers. Generated by immunoSEQ multiplex PCR, the TCRdb table keeps only in-frame clones and is missing some. The sample lists 210,000 or so clones, about 80% occurring once. This TCR was recovered from a man aged 18 to 35 in good health and CMV-seronegative. What was sequenced was PBMCs.

The CDR3 protein is CASSPFSGVQETQYF. CDR3 nucleotide sequence: TGTGCCAGTAGTCCTTTTAGCGGGGTGCAAGAGACCCAGTACTTC. The rearrangement links TRBV19 to TRBJ2-5; 8 nucleotides align to TRBD2. Germline assignment: CDR1 LNHDA and CDR2 SQIVND (reference sequence). The J segment lost 2 bases and the V segment lost 5 bases, leaving 7 bases of the junction unmatched. This CDR3 comprises 15 residues.